The clone carrying this T cell receptor (beta chain) was counted between two and nine times. Its cognate antigen is unknown. The sample is drawn from a study of blood T cells in healthy people across ages. Study-wide results and limits: Whereas aged donors had fewer naive CD4+ cells, long-lived donors had more of them and higher diversity.

The authors ran a second PCR of 7 to 11 cycles using a sample-barcoded 5' primer and a J-beta primer mix. In TCRdb, the 5' RACE reads were re-called with MiXCR into one record per CDR3 protein. The sample lists 800,000 to 1,300,000 distinct CDR3 sequences, approximately 26% occurring once. Germline values: CDR1 DFQATT, CDR2 SNEGSKA (reference sequence). The CDR3 contains 17 residues. V lost 6 bases to trimming and J lost 1 base; unmatched junction nucleotides: 15. The data also belong to a second study, concerning T cells of mothers and their children. As that report states: The study sampled a few healthy Caucasian mothers and their six children. Mothers and children who were related shared slightly more overlap than unrelated pairs, but not significantly more. Nobody spotted any persistent microchimeric T cell clones.

The rearrangement links TRBV20-1 to TRBJ2-7, with 10 nucleotides matching TRBD2. Sequenced: blood. The origin of this receptor is a girl aged 2 to 9 in good health. Written as DNA, the CDR3 is TGCAGTGCCGCGGGGATGGGGAGCGGGAGGGCGTCCTACGAGCAGTACTTC. Its protein product is CSAAGMGSGRASYEQYF.